A single sample is the source of the 7 T cell receptor beta chains below, sequenced in a study of cytomegalovirus exposure and HLA in healthy donors. 60 Vbeta and 13 Jbeta primers were used in PCR. Sequenced by immunoSEQ multiplex PCR; TCRdb stores in-frame clones only, minus some. The sample holds under 35,000 clones. What was sequenced was PBMCs. The receptor source for this set is a man aged 25-45 years in good health and CMV-seronegative.

This chain connects TRBV5-1 to TRBJ1-2, with 8 bases lining up with TRBD1. The CDR3 sequence is 14 residues long. Germline V gives CDR1 SGHRS, CDR2 YFSETQ. With 4 bases clipped from V and 8 bases from J, the junction kept 10 bases outside the gene matches. This CDR3 is CASSPRGQASGYTF. The CDR3 DNA reads as TGCGCCAGCAGCCCCAGGGGGCAGGCGTCAGGCTACACCTTC.

V gene TRBV28 combines with J gene TRBJ2-1, with D possibly being TRBD2 (6 bases). From germline, CDR1 is MDHEN and CDR2 SYDVKM. The CDR3 runs 18 residues. Between the trimmed V and J ends, which lost 5 bases and 5 bases, there was a span of 25 bases. CDR3 in DNA: TGTGCCAGCAGTCCCTATGGCGTGGCTAGCGAGACCGACAATGAGCAGTTCTTC. Amino acids: CASSPYGVASETDNEQFF.

The chain couples TRBV7-3 to TRBJ1-1; TRBD1 matches 7 bases. J lost 4 bases, V lost 4 bases, and 3 bases had no gene match. Germline CDR1 SGHTA, CDR2 FQGTGA. This CDR3 region has 13 residues. The CDR3 DNA sequence: TGTGCCAGCAGCTCGACAGGGAGCACTGAAGCTTTCTTT. It encodes CASSSTGSTEAFF.

The CDR3 DNA reads as TGTGCCAGCCGGGGACAGAACCCCTACGAGCAGTACTTC. Amino acid sequence: CASRGQNPYEQYF. The V and J genes are TRBV13 and TRBJ2-5; 7 positions match TRBD1. The J call is in doubt because the DNA end fits TRBJ2-7 better. Germline assignment: CDR1 PRHDT and CDR2 FYEKMQ (reference sequence). The CDR3 runs 13 residues.

This chain connects TRBV6-1 to TRBJ2-5; 7 nucleotides align to TRBD1. Germline CDR1 and CDR2: MNHNS and SASEGT. There are 14 residues in the CDR3. After removal of 7 bases from V and 4 bases from J, the junction contained 9 bases not matched to a gene. CDR3 nucleotides: TGTGCCAGCAAAGTGCAGGGGGTAAGAGAGACCCAGTACTTC. Translation gives CASKVQGVRETQYF.

V usage is TRBV28 and J usage is TRBJ2-4; D is ambiguous. The CDR3 length is 12 residues. Germline V CDR1 and CDR2: MDHEN, SYDVKM. Trimming removed 8 bases at V and 6 bases at J, with 11 bases between. CDR3 DNA: TGTGCCAGCGGAGAGTCCGGAAACATTCAGTACTTC. This gives the protein CASGESGNIQYF.

The J gene is TRBJ1-2, the V gene TRBV5-1; D unclear. Trimming pared 0 bases from V and 0 bases from J, leaving 12 bases between. Germline V gives CDR1 SGHRS, CDR2 YFSETQ. CDR3 length: 16 residues. The CDR3 loop is CASSLGTLPSNYGYTF. As DNA, the CDR3 is TGCGCCAGCAGCTTGGGCACCCTACCATCTAACTATGGCTACACCTTC.